Below, one TCR beta chain is given with its context. Clones were sequenced by immunoSEQ multiplex PCR, and TCRdb holds only the in-frame ones, with some missing. Of around 65,000 clones in the sample, roughly 73% were seen once. These data belong to a study of blood T cell repertoires in COVID-19. Study-level background: COVID-19 samples collected from the United States, Italy and Spain covered acute and convalescent phases.

With V trimmed by 4 bases and J by 1 base, 0 bases remained unmatched. There are 14 residues in the CDR3. In germline, CDR1 is ENHRY, CDR2 SYGVKD. This sequence joins TRBV10-3 and TRBJ1-1; 10 bases are a match to TRBD1. Material: peripheral blood. This clonotype originated in a human donor in a cohort sampled during active COVID-19. The CDR3: CAISGQGANTEAFF. CDR3 nucleotide sequence: TGTGCCATCAGTGGACAGGGGGCGAACACTGAAGCTTTCTTT.